Below are 27 T cell receptor beta chains sequenced from a single sample in a study of blood T cell repertoires in COVID-19. The data were produced by immunoSEQ multiplex PCR, yet TCRdb's version contains in-frame clones alone and is incomplete. Of 190,000 or so clones in the sample, about 80% were seen once. What was sequenced was PBMCs or T cells enriched from blood (not recorded which). The receptors here all came from a middle-aged man who had recovered from COVID-19.

The chain joins TRBV5-8 to TRBJ1-2, with D unclear. The CDR3 contains 13 residues. Germline V gene sequence: CDR1 SGHTS, CDR2 YDEGEE. The V end lost 2 bases, the J end lost 8 bases, and 13 bases lay between the germline ends. This CDR3 is CASSFLRAGGYTF. CDR3 bases: TGTGCCAGCAGCTTTTTGAGGGCCGGCGGCTACACCTTC. Combining the CDR3 with reference TRBV5-8 and TRBJ1-2 gives the whole variable domain EAGVTQSPTHLIKTRGQQATLRCSPISGHTSVYWYQQALGLGLQFLLWYDEGEERNRGNFPPRFSGRQFPNYSSELNVNALELEDSALYLCASSFLRAGGYTFGSGTRLTVV.

The chain recombines TRBV2 with TRBJ1-2; 7 bases are shared with TRBD1. After removal of 8 bases from V and 5 bases from J, the junction contained 8 bases not matched to a gene. This CDR3 has 13 residues. Germline V gives CDR1 SNHLY, CDR2 FYNNEI. The CDR3 reads CASEGDRTYGYTF. As DNA, the CDR3 is TGTGCCAGCGAGGGGGACAGAACTTATGGCTACACCTTC.

The rearrangement uses TRBV7-8 and TRBJ1-5; D remains ambiguous. V lost 5 bases, J lost 3 bases, and 14 bases lay in between. The CDR3 consists of 15 residues. Germline V gene sequence: CDR1 SGHVS, CDR2 FQNEAQ. The CDR3 DNA reads TGTGCCAGCAGCCTAAGTGGGCCGAACAATCAGCCCCAGCATTTT. Protein sequence: CASSLSGPNNQPQHF.

This clone was seen only a few times. This chain uses TRBV5-6 with TRBJ2-5; 7 bases align to TRBD1. CDR3 length: 15 residues. Germline assignment: CDR1 SGHDT and CDR2 YYEEEE. Trimming at V came to 0 bases and at J to 5 bases, leaving 7 bases not matched to a gene. The CDR3 region has the DNA TGTGCCAGCAGCTTGGGTGGCAGGGGGACGGAGACCCAGTACTTC. This translates into CASSLGGRGTETQYF.

Here the CDR3 DNA reads TGCGCCAGCAGCCAAGGCGGGGGCAGAAGCGCTGAAGCTTTCTTT. Translation gives CASSQGGGRSAEAFF. V and J are TRBV4-1 and TRBJ1-1, with TRBD1 as a possible D gene (6 bases). The germline CDR1 and CDR2 sequences are MGHRA and YSYEKL. The CDR3 is 15 residues long. Trimming removed 1 base from V and 6 bases from J, with 15 bases in between.

The rearrangement uses TRBV28 and TRBJ2-3; 9 bases map to TRBD1. V was clipped by 6 bases and J by 6 bases; unmatched bases: 4. From germline, CDR1 is MDHEN and CDR2 SYDVKM. The CDR3 has 13 amino acids. CDR3 DNA: TGTGCCAGCAGACAGGGGGCGGCGGATACGCAGTATTTT. Encoded protein: CASRQGAADTQYF.

The J gene is TRBJ1-1, the V gene TRBV18; unclear D gene. Germline V lookup: CDR1 KGHSH, CDR2 LQKENI. The length of the CDR3 is 13 residues. The germline V and J ends were trimmed by 8 bases and 2 bases, with 12 bases remaining between them. The DNA for the CDR3 is TGTGCCAGCCGACAATCGATAAACACTGAAGCTTTCTTT. Its protein product is CASRQSINTEAFF.

The V gene is TRBV6-1, the J gene TRBJ2-7; D not certain. Trimming stripped 2 bases from V and 2 bases from J, with 10 bases between. The CDR3 contains 14 residues. CDR1 and CDR2 (germline): MNHNS, SASEGT. In nucleotides, the CDR3 is TGTGCCAGCAGTGAAACCCCAGGCCCCTACGAGCAGTACTTC. This gives the protein CASSETPGPYEQYF.

This chain links TRBV3-1 (or the pseudogene TRBV3-2) with TRBJ2-2; 7 bases are shared with TRBD1. Germline CDR1 reads LGHDT; CDR2 reads YNNKEL (reference sequence). The CDR3 runs 17 residues. Germline trimming cut 0 bases from V and 1 base from J; bases unmatched to any gene: 5. The CDR3 is CASSQDWGQRNTGELFF. DNA for the CDR3: TGTGCCAGCAGCCAAGATTGGGGACAGAGGAACACCGGGGAGCTGTTTTTT.

The V gene is TRBV6-2 or TRBV6-3, the J gene TRBJ1-4; TRBD1 is a possible D gene (5 bases). V was trimmed by 5 bases and J by 14 bases, leaving 15 bases between them. The CDR3 runs 12 residues. Germline loops: CDR1 MNHEY, CDR2 SVGEGT. The CDR3 is CASSDTGDWLFF. CDR3 DNA: TGTGCCAGCAGTGATACAGGTGATTGGCTGTTTTTT.

The rearrangement joins TRBV19 to TRBJ1-2; D might be TRBD1 (6 bases). The CDR3 runs 15 residues. Trimming cost V 3 bases and J 3 bases, with 14 bases left between them. CDR1 is LNHDA and CDR2 is SQIVND in the germline V gene (reference sequence). The CDR3 loop reads CASSMGSRGYYGYTF. CDR3 DNA: TGTGCCAGTAGTATGGGATCAAGGGGGTACTATGGCTACACCTTC.

The gene calls are TRBV6-4 and TRBJ1-5, with TRBD1 matching 7 bases. This CDR3 region has 13 residues. Per germline, CDR1 MRHNA and CDR2 SNTAGT. With V trimmed by 11 bases and J by 1 base, 5 bases remained unmatched. CDR3 sequence (DNA): TGTGCCCGTCAGGGGGAGAGCAATCAGCCCCAGCATTTT. Translating it yields CARQGESNQPQHF.

The V and J genes are TRBV11-2 and TRBJ1-5; 8 bases line up with TRBD1. The CDR3 consists of 15 residues. Germline V gene lookup returns CDR1 SGHAT and CDR2 FQNNGV. Trimming took 6 bases from V and 2 from J; bases not matched to a gene: 6. CDR3 nucleotide sequence: TGTGCCAGCAGACGTACAGGGGGGGGCAATCAGCCCCAGCATTTT. Translation gives CASRRTGGGNQPQHF.

CDR3 DNA sequence: TGTGCCAGCAGTCTTGGGACTAGCGGGGGAGAGACCCAGTACTTC. Amino acids: CASSLGTSGGETQYF. The rearrangement joins TRBV3-1 (or the pseudogene TRBV3-2) to TRBJ2-5; TRBD2 matches at 14 bases. V dropped 6 bases and J dropped 4; count of bases not matched to a gene: 4. Germline lookup yields CDR1 LGHDT and CDR2 YNNKEL (reference sequence). This CDR3 region has 15 residues.

Concerning this clone: The same CDR3 arises from other DNA sequences in this sample as well. This sequence joins TRBV5-1 and TRBJ2-3; D is uncertain. Per the germline V gene, CDR1 is SGHRS and CDR2 is YFSETQ. V was trimmed by 0 bases and J by 0 bases, leaving 8 bases between them. The CDR3 loop spans 15 amino acids. The CDR3 spells CASSLGGRSTDTQYF. CDR3 DNA sequence: TGCGCCAGCAGCTTGGGCGGCAGAAGCACAGATACGCAGTATTTT. The variable domain in full, completed from reference TRBV5-1 and TRBJ2-3, reads KAGVTQTPRYLIKTRGQQVTLSCSPISGHRSVSWYQQTPGQGLQFLFEYFSETQRNKGNFPGRFSGRQFSNSRSEMNVSTLELGDSALYLCASSLGGRSTDTQYFGPGTRLTVL.

This rearrangement joins TRBV15 to TRBJ2-3, with D possibly matching TRBD1 (6 bases). This CDR3 contains 16 residues. Looked up from germline, CDR1 is LNHNV and CDR2 is YYDKDF (reference sequence). V lost 9 bases and J 2 bases, leaving 21 bases between the germline ends. CDR3: CATSGVGHLLTDTQYF. CDR3 nucleotide sequence: TGTGCCACATCGGGTGTGGGACACCTACTCACAGATACGCAGTATTTT.

As concerns this clone: Other DNA sequences in this sample translate to the same CDR3. The chain carries TRBV11-2 and TRBJ1-1; the match to TRBD1 covers 10 bases. Germline V gene sequence: CDR1 SGHAT, CDR2 FQNNGV. The V gene end was trimmed by 6 bases and the J gene end by 1 base; junction bases not matched to a gene: 2. The CDR3 is 14 residues long. The CDR3 reads CASSWDRGNTEAFF. CDR3 DNA sequence: TGTGCCAGCAGTTGGGACAGGGGGAACACTGAAGCTTTCTTT.

The chain is built from TRBV5-6 and TRBJ2-7, with a tentative D call TRBD1 (6 bases). Per germline, CDR1 SGHDT and CDR2 YYEEEE. There are 15 residues in the CDR3. Trimming stripped 4 bases from V and 2 bases from J, with 16 bases between. The CDR3 nucleotides read TGTGCCAGCAGCCGTCGGCAGGGGATCGCCTACGAGCAGTACTTC. The encoded protein is CASSRRQGIAYEQYF.

CDR3 sequence reads: CASSIGGPRTEAFF. Written as DNA, the CDR3 is TGTGCCAGTAGTATCGGGGGTCCGCGTACTGAAGCTTTCTTT. The V call is TRBV19, the J call TRBJ1-1; perhaps TRBD1 as D (5 bases). CDR1 is LNHDA and CDR2 is SQIVND in the germline V gene (reference sequence). The CDR3 has 14 residues. V was cut by 3 bases and J by 5 bases, with 13 bases left in between.

This clone was found a few times. This chain links TRBV21-1 with TRBJ2-3; TRBD2 was called by the table and not checked on the DNA. TRBV21-1 is labeled a pseudogene. This CDR3 region has 17 residues. CDR3: CASSRDGGAAATDTQYF. The CDR3 DNA reads TGTGCCAGCAGCAGGGACGGGGGTGCCGCCGCAACAGATACGCAGTATTTT.

The chain recombines TRBV11-3 with TRBJ2-1; maybe TRBD1 (6 bases). Trimming shortened V by 2 bases and J by 2 bases, and 13 bases separated the two germline ends. The CDR3 sequence is 16 residues long. CDR1 and CDR2 from the germline V gene are SGHNT and YENEEA. The CDR3 is CASSLTSTGPYNEQFF. The CDR3 DNA is TGTGCCAGCAGCTTAACCTCGACAGGTCCCTACAATGAGCAGTTCTTC.

V gene TRBV10-2 combines with J gene TRBJ2-5; 11 bases align to TRBD2. V gave up 6 bases and J gave up 4 bases; unmatched junction bases: 13. The CDR3 contains 17 residues. Looked up from germline, CDR1 is WSHSY and CDR2 is SAAADI. CDR3 in amino acids: CASSRTLAGGVGETQYF. The CDR3 DNA is TGCGCCAGCAGCAGAACCCTAGCGGGGGGAGTCGGAGAGACCCAGTACTTC.

The chain uses TRBV28 and TRBJ1-1; 7 positions match TRBD1. The germline V gene encodes CDR1 MDHEN and CDR2 SYDVKM. Trimming took 1 base from V and 11 from J; bases not matched to a gene: 13. CDR3 length: 15 amino acids. The CDR3 reads CASSLFTGAAPAAFF. The CDR3, as DNA: TGTGCCAGCAGTTTATTTACAGGGGCGGCCCCGGCGGCTTTCTTT.

This clone has at least ten counts. The chain is built from TRBV29-1 and TRBJ1-3, with 7 bases identical to TRBD1. V lost 4 bases and J lost 3; bases outside the gene matches: 3. The CDR3 is made up of 13 amino acids. Germline V CDR1 and CDR2: SQVTM, ANQGSEA. This CDR3 is CSVAGTVGNTIYF. Written as DNA, the CDR3 is TGCAGCGTTGCGGGGACAGTTGGAAACACCATATATTTT. Looking up the rest from reference TRBV29-1 and TRBJ1-3 gives the full variable domain: SAVISQKPSRDICQRGTSLTIQCQVDSQVTMMFWYRQQPGQSLTLIATANQGSEATYESGFVIDKFPISRPNLTFSTLTVSNMSPEDSSIYLCSVAGTVGNTIYFGEGSWLTVV.

The chain joins TRBV30 to TRBJ1-3; D might be TRBD1 (5 bases). Germline assignment: CDR1 GTSNPN and CDR2 SVGIG (reference sequence). This CDR3 contains 15 residues. With 8 bases removed from V and 1 base from J, the gap between germline ends came to 18 bases. The CDR3 sequence: CASYRQPNSGNTIYF. CDR3 nucleotides: TGTGCCAGCTACAGACAGCCAAATTCTGGAAACACCATATATTTT.

The chain couples TRBV4-1 to TRBJ1-4; weak D call: TRBD1 (5 bases). This CDR3 is built from 13 residues. With 8 bases removed from V and 3 bases from J, the gap between germline ends came to 10 bases. Looked up from germline, CDR1 is MGHRA and CDR2 is YSYEKL. The CDR3 spells CASGDSPNEKLFF. For the CDR3, the DNA is TGCGCCAGCGGAGACAGCCCTAATGAAAAACTGTTTTTT.

This chain connects TRBV27 to TRBJ1-4, with D maybe TRBD1 (5 bases). Germline CDR1 and CDR2: MNHEY and SMNVEV (reference sequence). CDR3 length equals 16 residues. V gave up 5 bases and J gave up 7 bases, with 20 bases separating them. The CDR3 coding sequence is TGTGCCAGCAGTCTCCGTAGGGGATCTGCCCGTGAAAAACTGTTTTTT. Residues: CASSLRRGSAREKLFF.